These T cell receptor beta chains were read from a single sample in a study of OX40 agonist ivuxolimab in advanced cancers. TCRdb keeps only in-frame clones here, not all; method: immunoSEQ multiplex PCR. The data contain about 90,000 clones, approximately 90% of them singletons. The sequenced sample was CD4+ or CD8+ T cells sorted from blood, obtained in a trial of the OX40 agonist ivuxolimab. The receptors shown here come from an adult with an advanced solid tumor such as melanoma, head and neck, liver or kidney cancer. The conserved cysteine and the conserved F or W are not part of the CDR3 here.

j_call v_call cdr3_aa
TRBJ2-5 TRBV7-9 ASSLVGRPEPETQY
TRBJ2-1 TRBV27 ASIQLAGGINEQF
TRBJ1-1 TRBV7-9 ASSLDQLEAF
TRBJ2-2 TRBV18 ASSPWSGQVNTGELF
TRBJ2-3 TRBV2 ASREFSTDTQY
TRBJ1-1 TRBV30 AWSFWGGNTEAF
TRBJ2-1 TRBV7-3 ASSPRSGGNNEQF
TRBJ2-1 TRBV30 AWSEVGNEQF
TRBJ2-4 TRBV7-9 ASSSPLRDIQY
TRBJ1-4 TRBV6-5 ASSFTDTLGGEKLF
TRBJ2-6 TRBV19 ASSRLAGGVGANVLT
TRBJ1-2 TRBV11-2 ASSQDKANYGYT
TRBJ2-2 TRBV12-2 ASRLGANTGELF
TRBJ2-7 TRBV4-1 ASSQRLAIEYEQY
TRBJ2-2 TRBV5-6 ASSLGREGTGELF
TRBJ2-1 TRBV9 ASSVGGGSSYNEQF
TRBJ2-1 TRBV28 ASSSQGASYNEQF
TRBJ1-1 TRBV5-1 ASSPNRAIGGEAF
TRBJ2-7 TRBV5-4 ASSLELGHSYEQY
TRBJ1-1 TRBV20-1 SAYIPAEAF
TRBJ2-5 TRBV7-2 ASSLYSGQETQY
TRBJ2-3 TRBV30 AWSVHGGDTQY
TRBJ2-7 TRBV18 ASSPQRGGFSEQY
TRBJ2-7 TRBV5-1 ASSLELTSTYEQY
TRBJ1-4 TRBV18 ASSPGGEYEKLF
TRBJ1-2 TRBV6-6 ASSYERKDPYGYT
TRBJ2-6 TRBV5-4 ASSQGGDSGANVLT
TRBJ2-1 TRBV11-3 ASSFVGLAAEQF
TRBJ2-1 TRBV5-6 ASSLGLAGIGEQF
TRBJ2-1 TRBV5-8 ASSLGSASYNEQF
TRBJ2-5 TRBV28 ASSHPSPGLAGLASQY
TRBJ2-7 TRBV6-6 ASSYSPDYEQY
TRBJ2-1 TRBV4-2 ASSPIQGGSSYNEQF
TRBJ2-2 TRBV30 AWSISNTGELF
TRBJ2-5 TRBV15 ATSRDGGTSGIIQETQY
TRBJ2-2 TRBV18 ASSPDVGELF
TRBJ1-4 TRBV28 ASRDRRWDEKLF
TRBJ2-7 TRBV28 ASTVGTGTYEQY
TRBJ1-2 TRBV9 ASRGVTPWGNYGYT
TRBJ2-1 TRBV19 ASSATAPGGQF
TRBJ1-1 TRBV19 ASSKGLKTEAF
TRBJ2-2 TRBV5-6 ASSLEGGQGTGELF
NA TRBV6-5 ASSYSTDRPTYEQY
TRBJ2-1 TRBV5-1 ASSLARYNEQF
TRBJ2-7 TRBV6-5 ASSYSAGRGYEQY
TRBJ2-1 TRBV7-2 ASSSIASLGKF
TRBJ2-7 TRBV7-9 ASSLERRLFEQY
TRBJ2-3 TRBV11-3 ASSPREGLAGGDTQY
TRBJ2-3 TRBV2 ASTIGLFTDTQY
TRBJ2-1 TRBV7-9 ASSLVRDEQF
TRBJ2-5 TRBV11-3 ASSARLYRGLQETQY
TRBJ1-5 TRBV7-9 ASSSGTGFQPQH
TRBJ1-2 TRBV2 ASSEAPNYGYT
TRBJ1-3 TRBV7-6 ASSLDGGGGNTIY